This entry is about one T cell receptor beta chain. Looked up from germline, CDR1 is SEHNR and CDR2 is FQNEAQ (reference sequence). Trimming took 7 bases from V and 4 from J, leaving 16 bases between them. This CDR3 is built from 14 residues. This sample is part of a study of siplizumab effects on memory and regulatory T cells. Assay: immunoSEQ multiplex PCR; the TCRdb copy retains only in-frame clones and omits some. Of about 40,000 clones in the sample, around 90% are singletons; the top ten hold 0.2% to 0.3%. The TCR was taken from a human donor in good health. The J gene is TRBJ2-5, the V gene TRBV7-9, with no clear D. Sequencing used naive CD4+ T cells sorted from blood. DNA of the CDR3: TGTGCCAGCACTCTCAGCGAGCGCCTAGAGACCCAGTACTTC. Its translation is CASTLSERLETQYF.